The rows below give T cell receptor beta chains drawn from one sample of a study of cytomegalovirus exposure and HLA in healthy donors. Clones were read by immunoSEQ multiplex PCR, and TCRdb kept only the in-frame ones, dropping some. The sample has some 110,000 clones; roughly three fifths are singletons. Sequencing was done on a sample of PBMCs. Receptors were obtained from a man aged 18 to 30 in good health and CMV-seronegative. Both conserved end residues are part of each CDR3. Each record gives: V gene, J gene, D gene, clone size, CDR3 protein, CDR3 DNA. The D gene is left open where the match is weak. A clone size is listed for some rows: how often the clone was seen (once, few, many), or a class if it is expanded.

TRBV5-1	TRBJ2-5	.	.	CASSLGGFQETQYF	TGCGCCAGCAGCTTGGGCGGGTTCCAAGAGACCCAGTACTTC
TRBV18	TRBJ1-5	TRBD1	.	CASSPDRGHQPQHF	TGTGCCAGCTCACCAGACAGGGGGCATCAGCCCCAGCATTTT
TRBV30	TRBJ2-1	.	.	CAWKGANNEQFF	TGTGCCTGGAAAGGGGCCAACAATGAGCAGTTCTTC
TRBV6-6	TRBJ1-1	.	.	CASSYGPEAFF	TGTGCCAGCAGTTACGGGCCTGAAGCTTTCTTT
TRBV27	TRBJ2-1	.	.	CASSLFGNEQFF	TGTGCCAGCAGTTTATTCGGCAATGAGCAGTTCTTC
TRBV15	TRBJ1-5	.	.	CATSRDGQGPNQPQHF	TGTGCCACCAGCAGAGATGGTCAGGGCCCCAATCAGCCCCAGCATTTT
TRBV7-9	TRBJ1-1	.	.	CASNPPGGGINTEAFF	TGTGCCAGCAACCCCCCTGGAGGAGGAATAAACACTGAAGCTTTCTTT
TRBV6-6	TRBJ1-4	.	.	CASSPPGGLSEKLFF	TGTGCCAGCAGCCCTCCGGGGGGCCTGTCGGAAAAACTGTTTTTT
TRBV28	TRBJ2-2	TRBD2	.	CASSSPGTSGMYTGELFF	TGTGCCAGCAGTTCCCCGGGGACTAGCGGGATGTACACCGGGGAGCTGTTTTTT
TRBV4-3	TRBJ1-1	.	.	CASSQANTQGVEAFF	TGCGCCAGCAGCCAAGCAAATACACAGGGCGTGGAAGCTTTCTTT
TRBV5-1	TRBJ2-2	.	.	CASSLERDGSRTGELFF	TGCGCCAGCAGCTTGGAAAGAGACGGGAGTCGAACCGGGGAGCTGTTTTTT
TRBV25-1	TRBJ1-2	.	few	CASSGRGGIGYTF	TGTGCCAGCAGTGGAAGGGGCGGGATAGGCTACACCTTC
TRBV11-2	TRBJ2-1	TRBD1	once	CASRRRDRGSYNEQFF	TGTGCCAGCAGGCGGAGGGACAGGGGTTCCTACAATGAGCAGTTCTTC
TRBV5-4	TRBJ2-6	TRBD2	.	CASSPGLAFSSGANVLTF	TGTGCCAGCAGCCCGGGACTAGCGTTCAGCTCTGGGGCCAACGTCCTGACTTTC
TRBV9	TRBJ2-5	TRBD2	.	CASSAGLAGVGETQYF	TGTGCCAGCAGCGCCGGACTAGCGGGAGTGGGGGAGACCCAGTACTTC
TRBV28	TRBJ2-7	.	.	CASSPGSYEQYF	TGTGCCAGCAGTCCCGGTAGCTACGAGCAGTACTTC
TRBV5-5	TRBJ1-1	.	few	CASSRDTEAFF	TGTGCCAGCTCGCGGGACACTGAAGCTTTCTTT
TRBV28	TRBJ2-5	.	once	CASSGDTYQETQYF	TGTGCCAGCAGTGGGGACACATACCAAGAGACCCAGTACTTC
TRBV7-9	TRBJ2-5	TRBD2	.	CASSLSGGETQYF	TGTGCCAGCAGCTTATCGGGGGGAGAGACCCAGTACTTC
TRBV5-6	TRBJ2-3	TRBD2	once	CASRGFVAGSSDTQYF	TGTGCCAGCAGGGGGTTCGTAGCGGGGAGTTCAGATACGCAGTATTTT
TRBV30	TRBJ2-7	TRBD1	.	CAWKGQGMNSYEQYF	TGTGCCTGGAAGGGACAGGGGATGAACTCCTACGAGCAGTACTTC
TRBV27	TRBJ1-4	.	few	CASSFYAGGEKLFF	TGTGCCAGCAGTTTTTATGCTGGAGGCGAAAAACTGTTTTTT
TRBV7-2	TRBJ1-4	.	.	CATKLGTNEKLFF	TGTGCCACCAAACTCGGGACTAATGAAAAACTGTTTTTT
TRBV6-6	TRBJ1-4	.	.	CASSYSVRDEKLFF	TGTGCCAGCAGTTACTCTGTTCGGGATGAAAAACTGTTTTTT
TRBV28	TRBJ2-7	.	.	CASSSISGLLYEQYF	TGTGCCAGCAGCTCAATCTCGGGACTCCTATACGAGCAGTACTTC
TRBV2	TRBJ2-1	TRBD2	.	CASTHGRERPYEQFF	TGTGCCAGCACCCATGGGCGGGAGCGTCCGTATGAGCAGTTCTTC
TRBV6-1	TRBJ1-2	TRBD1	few	CASSEVGQPDNYGYTF	TGTGCCAGCAGTGAAGTGGGACAGCCTGACAACTATGGCTACACCTTC
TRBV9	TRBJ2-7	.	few	CASSPLRAGEQYF	TGTGCCAGCAGCCCTCTCAGGGCCGGGGAGCAGTACTTC
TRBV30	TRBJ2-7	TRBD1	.	CAWKGQGYYEQYF	TGTGCCTGGAAGGGACAGGGGTACTACGAGCAGTACTTC
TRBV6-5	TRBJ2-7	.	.	CASRGVSYEQYF	TGTGCCAGCCGGGGAGTCTCCTACGAGCAGTACTTC
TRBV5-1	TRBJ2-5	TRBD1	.	CASIGTVQETQYF	TGCGCCAGCATCGGGACAGTTCAAGAGACCCAGTACTTC
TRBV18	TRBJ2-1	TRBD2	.	CASSPRGLEIGEQFF	TGTGCCAGCTCACCCCGGGGACTAGAGATCGGTGAGCAGTTCTTC
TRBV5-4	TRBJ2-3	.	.	CASSLWGKWDTQYF	TGTGCCAGCAGCTTGTGGGGCAAATGGGATACGCAGTATTTT
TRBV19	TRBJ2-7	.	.	CASRGASPTYEQYF	TGTGCCAGTAGAGGGGCCTCTCCTACGTACGAGCAGTACTTC
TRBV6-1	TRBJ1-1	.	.	CASSELLRVKSSEAFF	TGTGCCAGCAGTGAACTTCTCAGGGTCAAATCCTCTGAAGCTTTCTTT